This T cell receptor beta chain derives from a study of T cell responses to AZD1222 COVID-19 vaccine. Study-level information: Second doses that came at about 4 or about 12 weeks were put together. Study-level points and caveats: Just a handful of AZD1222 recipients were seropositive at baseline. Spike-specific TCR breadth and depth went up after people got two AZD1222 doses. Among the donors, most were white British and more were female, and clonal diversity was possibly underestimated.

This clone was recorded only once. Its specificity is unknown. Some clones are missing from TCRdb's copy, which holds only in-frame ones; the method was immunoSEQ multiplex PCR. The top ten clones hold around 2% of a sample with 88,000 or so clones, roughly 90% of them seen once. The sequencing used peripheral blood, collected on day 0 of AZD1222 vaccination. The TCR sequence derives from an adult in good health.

The CDR3 sequence is CASSLGQGRETQYF. CDR3 in DNA: TGTGCCAGCAGCCTAGGACAGGGGCGAGAGACCCAGTACTTC. The V call is TRBV2, the J call TRBJ2-5, with 9 bases matching TRBD1. CDR3 length: 14 amino acids. V trimming: 6 bases; J trimming: 4 bases; junction bases outside the gene matches: 6. Germline CDR1 reads SNHLY; CDR2 reads FYNNEI.